Detailed here is one TCR beta chain. Antigen: not known. The data were obtained in a study of OX40 agonist ivuxolimab in advanced cancers. Study information: Every 2 weeks, patients got intravenous ivuxolimab at one of six dose levels (0.01-10 mg/kg).

Samples were taken at baseline and on day 1 of cycles 4 and 7. Findings and limits, study-wide: Among T cells, CD8+ cells averaged more expanded clones than CD4+ cells. Among the lowest peripheral clonal expansion occurred in 0.1-3.0 mg/kg partial responders.

The V gene lost 0 bases and the J gene lost 2 bases, with 9 bases spanning the gap. CDR1 SGHDT and CDR2 YYEEEE come from the germline V gene. The CDR3 spans 14 residues. Clones were sequenced by immunoSEQ multiplex PCR, and TCRdb holds only the in-frame ones, with some missing. The sample yields 97,000 or so clones, 90% seen once. The TCR sequence derives from an adult with an advanced solid tumor such as melanoma, head and neck, liver or kidney cancer. The rearrangement uses TRBV5-6 and TRBJ2-7; D is undetermined. The sample in question was CD4+ or CD8+ T cells sorted from blood, obtained in a trial of the OX40 agonist ivuxolimab. CDR3 residues: CASSLEGRTYEQYF. In nucleotides, the CDR3 is TGTGCCAGCAGCTTGGAGGGCAGAACCTACGAGCAGTACTTC.